This TCR beta chain was observed in a study of T cells after yellow fever vaccination (dated by TCRdb to between 2018 and 2021). In the study overall: The SMART-Seq v4 Ultra Low Input RNA kit was used to prepare libraries from fractions with low cell numbers. To follow T-cell clones before and after both primary and booster YFV17D yellow fever vaccination, bulk TCR alpha and beta repertoires underwent longitudinal sequencing. Two healthy male donors, one aged 18 to 29 and one aged 30 to 40 years, made up the cohort. Bulk PBMC replicates and cell subsets were isolated from blood drawn at multiple timepoints before and after both primary and secondary immunization.

TCRdb names Illumina NovaSeq 6000 as the instrument used. TCR cDNA was synthesized by 5'RACE template switching, through which a universal primer site and unique molecular identifiers were introduced. Priming for cDNA synthesis came from both the TCR alpha and TCR beta constant segments. Library amplification used two PCR steps, and the second PCR step added sample barcodes and sequencing adapters. Sequencing of libraries was done on Illumina HiSeq 2500 (2x100 bp) or NovaSeq (2x150 bp). As for how the authors treated the data: Reads were demultiplexed and collapsed into UMI consensus sequences with MIGEC, and V(D)J alignment was performed with MiXCR. Clonotypes responding to the vaccine were identified with edgeR on replicate PBMC samples, with the criteria of FDR below 0.01 and a log2 fold change above 5 up to day 15. Each bulk clonotype was labeled CD4 or CD8 based on which sequenced repertoire, CD4 or CD8, contained the clonotype at higher abundance. TCRdb cleaned the public reads at Q25 with fastp, built clones with MiXCR and kept in-frame beta chains. Rows merge per CDR3 protein into single entries with the most common DNA and genes. These V and J calls originate from TCRdb's pipeline instead of the authors' own analysis. This sample gives 300,000 or so distinct CDR3 sequences in total; 4% of them show up just once. The ten largest clones represent 20% to 25% of the sample.

This clonotype has only a few counts. Its antigen specificity is not known. It has no much larger one-base neighbor in the sample; base qualities were not kept. What the research found in general, with its limitations: The secondary T-cell response was found to be weaker but faster than the primary response, with a peak reached on day 5 rather than on day 15. After the booster, most clones that had expanded after primary vaccination were detected again (around 96% of CD4 and over 75% of CD8), suggesting broad maintenance of memory. Because the study included only a couple of donors, the extent to which the findings can be generalized is limited. A small share of clonotypes occurred in both CD4 and CD8 compartments, likely arising from convergent recombination. Because abundant contaminating clonotypes from the bulk population could be contained in FACS-sorted repertoires, computational filtering was required.

Trimming accounts for 6 bases at V and 8 bases at J, while the number of junction bases matched to no gene is 6. Taken from the germline V gene, the CDR1 and CDR2 loops are ENHRY and SYGVKD. The CDR3 holds 13 amino acids from the cysteine to the phenylalanine. The read is trimmed to its CDR3 DNA, 39 bases read in frame from base 1. The treatment or condition label for this specimen denotes: live attenuated yellow fever vaccine strain. Two biological replicates of bulk PBMCs were collected at each blood-draw timepoint. A standard Ficoll-Paque protocol was used to isolate PBMCs from peripheral blood. TriZol was used to extract RNA from bulk PBMCs, CD4 and CD8 fractions, and dextramer-positive and dextramer-negative fractions.

The sequence joins TRBV10-3 to TRBJ1-3; 8 bases in the junction line up with TRBD1. This receptor was obtained from a man between 18 and 29 years old who received the YFV17D yellow fever vaccine. The sample in question was PBMCs, obtained 5 days after the yellow fever booster vaccination. The nucleotide sequence reads as follows: TGTGCCATCAGCCGACAGGGGTCAGACACCATATATTTT. Its protein is CAISRQGSDTIYF.